The 22 T cell receptor beta chains below come from one sample, sequenced in a study of cytomegalovirus exposure and HLA in healthy donors. The PCR made use of 60 Vbeta and 13 Jbeta primers. Only in-frame clones appear in the TCRdb table, and some are missing; sequencing was by immunoSEQ multiplex PCR. Among fewer than 200,000 clones listed, more than 70% were seen once. The source material was PBMCs. All receptors come from a young man in good health and CMV-seronegative.

V is TRBV5-4 and J is TRBJ1-2; tentative D call: TRBD1 (6 bases). Germline values: CDR1 SGHNT, CDR2 YYREEE (reference sequence). V lost 4 bases, J lost 1 base, and 11 bases lay in between. There are 14 residues in the CDR3. For the CDR3, the DNA is TGTGCCAGCAGCACGGGGACACTTAACTATGGCTACACCTTC. Protein: CASSTGTLNYGYTF.

The genes are TRBV5-1 and TRBJ2-1, with 11 positions matching TRBD2. The length of the CDR3 is 17 residues. The trim removed 5 bases at V and 0 bases at J, leaving 7 bases unmatched. The V gene's germline CDR1 is SGHRS and CDR2 YFSETQ. The CDR3 sequence: CASRRIAGGSSYNEQFF. CDR3 nucleotide sequence: TGCGCCAGCAGACGGATAGCGGGAGGGAGCTCCTACAATGAGCAGTTCTTC.

The gene calls are TRBV7-9 and TRBJ2-5, with 9 positions matching TRBD2. The CDR3 loop spans 15 amino acids. Trimming at V came to 7 bases and at J to 4 bases, leaving 10 bases not matched to a gene. Germline CDR1 and CDR2: SEHNR and FQNEAQ (reference sequence). The CDR3 sequence is CASTEGSGRGETQYF. CDR3 bases: TGTGCCAGCACGGAAGGTAGCGGGAGAGGAGAGACCCAGTACTTC.

This chain connects TRBV5-4 to TRBJ2-3; 9 bases fit TRBD2. Germline CDR1 and CDR2: SGHNT and YYREEE (reference sequence). The CDR3 spans 15 residues. J was trimmed by 4 bases and V by 3 bases; bases with no gene match: 6. This CDR3 is CASSSSGRPPDTQYF. CDR3 DNA: TGTGCCAGCAGCTCCAGCGGGAGGCCGCCAGATACGCAGTATTTT.

V is TRBV13 and J is TRBJ1-3; D unclear. V dropped 5 bases and J dropped 1 base, with 9 bases sitting between them. Per germline, CDR1 PRHDT and CDR2 FYEKMQ (reference sequence). There are 14 residues in the CDR3. The CDR3 DNA sequence: TGTGCCAGCAGCCTCGACATGTCTGGAAACACCATATATTTT. Its protein product is CASSLDMSGNTIYF.

This rearrangement joins TRBV9 to TRBJ2-3; 11 bases agree with TRBD2. This CDR3 is built from 16 residues. CDR1 is SGDLS, CDR2 YYNGEE, per germline. After removal of 0 bases from V and 1 base from J, the junction contained 1 base not matched to a gene. CDR3 sequence (DNA): TGTGCCAGCAGCGTAGAACTAGCGGGAGGCACAGATACGCAGTATTTT. This sequence encodes CASSVELAGGTDTQYF.

The CDR3 protein is CASSLGTDSFAEKLFF. The DNA of the CDR3 is TGTGCCAGCAGCTTAGGGACGGACAGCTTCGCGGAAAAACTGTTTTTT. The rearrangement links TRBV7-9 to TRBJ1-4; D possibly corresponds to TRBD1 (6 bases). This CDR3 region has 16 residues. Germline loops: CDR1 SEHNR, CDR2 FQNEAQ (reference sequence). V lost 1 base and J lost 8, with 17 bases in between.

The chain recombines TRBV2 with TRBJ1-5; perhaps TRBD1 as D (6 bases). CDR1 and CDR2 (germline): SNHLY, FYNNEI. Trimming stripped 4 bases from V and 4 bases from J, with 8 bases between. The CDR3 consists of 13 residues. The chain's CDR3 is CASSGDNNQPQHF. The CDR3 nucleotides are TGTGCCAGCAGTGGGGACAATAATCAGCCCCAGCATTTT.

The CDR3 nucleotides are TGTGCCAGCAGCTTCCTTAGCGGTGGCAATGAGCAGTTCTTC. The encoded protein is CASSFLSGGNEQFF. The V call is TRBV11-2, the J call TRBJ2-1; possibly TRBD2 for D (6 bases). Germline V gene sequence: CDR1 SGHAT, CDR2 FQNNGV. Trimming left V 3 bases short and J 6 bases short, with 12 bases between. CDR3 length: 14 amino acids.

The chain combines TRBV27 with TRBJ2-3, with 9 bases lining up with TRBD1. This CDR3 region has 16 residues. J lost 4 bases, V lost 5 bases, and 10 bases had no gene match. CDR1 is MNHEY and CDR2 is SMNVEV in the germline V gene (reference sequence). Here the CDR3 reads CASSGQGRGWADTQYF. CDR3 nucleotide sequence: TGTGCCAGCAGTGGACAGGGGAGAGGTTGGGCAGATACGCAGTATTTT.

V usage is TRBV5-6 and J usage is TRBJ2-7; 9 positions match TRBD1. The CDR3 totals 15 residues. The germline CDR1 and CDR2 sequences are SGHDT and YYEEEE. The V gene end was trimmed by 4 bases and the J gene end by 0 bases; junction bases not matched to a gene: 5. CDR3 amino acids: CASSPTGGFSYEQYF. CDR3 nucleotides: TGTGCCAGCAGCCCGACAGGGGGTTTCTCCTACGAGCAGTACTTC.

A single count supports this clone. V is TRBV12-5 and J is TRBJ2-1; no reliable D call. The CDR3 is made up of 14 amino acids. CDR1 is LGHNT, CDR2 FRNRAP, per germline. Trimming removed 1 base from V and 8 bases from J, with 12 bases in between. The CDR3 protein is CASGLATPSDEQFF. The CDR3 bases are TGTGCTAGTGGTTTGGCCACCCCGAGCGATGAGCAGTTCTTC. Combining the CDR3 with reference TRBV12-5 and TRBJ2-1 gives the whole variable domain DARVTQTPRHKVTEMGQEVTMRCQPILGHNTVFWYRQTMMQGLELLAYFRNRAPLDDSGMPKDRFSAEMPDATLATLKIQPSEPRDSAVYFCASGLATPSDEQFFGPGTRLTVL.

This clone was observed a single time. Here the CDR3 reads CASSQAGSSQETQYF. CDR3 coding DNA: TGTGCCAGCAGCCAAGCGGGATCCTCACAAGAGACCCAGTACTTC. The rearrangement links TRBV4-2 to TRBJ2-5; the D gene is possibly TRBD2 (5 bases). This CDR3 comprises 15 residues. The germline V gene encodes CDR1 LGHNA and CDR2 YNFKEQ. Between the trimmed V and J ends, which lost 1 base and 2 bases, there was a span of 11 bases.

This chain's CDR3 is CASSLWVRGGNYNEQFF. In DNA form, the CDR3 reads TGTGCCAGCAGCCTGTGGGTGCGGGGGGGCAACTACAATGAGCAGTTCTTC. This sequence joins TRBV28 and TRBJ2-1; 9 bases are a match to TRBD2. The CDR3 loop spans 17 amino acids. Trimming took 6 bases from V and 3 from J; bases not matched to a gene: 12. Germline V lookup: CDR1 MDHEN, CDR2 SYDVKM.

The CDR3 is CASSRGLLDIQYF. The CDR3 DNA is TGTGCCAGCAGCCGTGGACTCCTGGACATTCAGTACTTC. J is TRBJ2-4 and V is TRBV7-3, with a tentative D call TRBD2 (5 bases). This CDR3 is built from 13 residues. The V and J ends lost 5 bases and 8 bases respectively, with 13 bases between them. Looked up from germline, CDR1 is SGHTA and CDR2 is FQGTGA.

V and J are TRBV6-5 and TRBJ2-7, with TRBD2 matching 8 bases. The CDR3 spans 16 residues. Germline CDR1 and CDR2: MNHEY and SVGAGI. The V gene end was trimmed by 2 bases and the J gene end by 5 bases; junction bases not matched to a gene: 11. This CDR3 reads CASSYATGTRGHEQYF. The DNA for the CDR3 is TGTGCCAGCAGTTACGCAACCGGGACTAGGGGCCACGAGCAGTACTTC.

The chain uses TRBV11-3 and TRBJ2-2; 7 bases are a match to TRBD2. Germline CDR1 and CDR2: SGHNT and YENEEA. The trim removed 1 base at V and 4 bases at J, leaving 9 bases unmatched. The CDR3 totals 17 residues. CDR3 bases: TGTGCCAGCAGCTTAGGAGTGGGGAGGGGTGGCACCGGGGAGCTGTTTTTT. It encodes CASSLGVGRGGTGELFF.

The chain couples TRBV6-5 to TRBJ1-5; TRBD1 matches 7 bases. V dropped 8 bases and J dropped 3; count of bases not matched to a gene: 7. The CDR3 loop spans 14 amino acids. Germline V gene data show CDR1 as MNHEY and CDR2 as SVGAGI. The CDR3 loop reads CASSIGGPNQPQHF. CDR3 nucleotides: TGTGCCAGCTCCATAGGGGGCCCCAATCAGCCCCAGCATTTT.

This clone appeared a single time. The CDR3, as DNA: TGTGCCAGCAGCGTGGATGGCGGTAATTCACCCCTCCACTTT. It specifies CASSVDGGNSPLHF. The chain is built from TRBV5-4 and TRBJ1-6; no clear D. The germline V and J ends were trimmed by 4 bases and 6 bases, with 11 bases remaining between them. Germline CDR1 is SGHNT and CDR2 is YYREEE (reference sequence). This CDR3 region has 14 residues.

V is TRBV4-3 and J is TRBJ2-1; 7 bases line up with TRBD2. The trim removed 0 bases at V and 7 bases at J, leaving 3 bases unmatched. Germline CDR1 and CDR2: LGHNA and YSLEER. CDR3 length equals 14 residues. CDR3 in amino acids: CASSQDFSGNEQFF. The DNA for the CDR3 is TGCGCCAGCAGCCAAGATTTTAGCGGGAATGAGCAGTTCTTC.

This clone was seen a few times. V usage is TRBV6-5 and J usage is TRBJ2-1, with 8 bases fitting TRBD2. Germline V CDR1 and CDR2: MNHEY, SVGAGI. The CDR3 sequence is 13 residues long. The J segment lost 5 bases and the V segment lost 5 bases, leaving 2 bases of the junction unmatched. The CDR3 reads CASSPGGDNEQFF. CDR3 in DNA: TGTGCCAGCAGTCCCGGGGGGGACAATGAGCAGTTCTTC.

In its sample, this clone was seen once. The chain couples TRBV15 to TRBJ2-1; 7 nucleotides agree with TRBD2. J gave up 3 bases and V 3 bases, and 5 bases lay outside the gene matches. The CDR3 extends over 15 amino acids. CDR1 and CDR2 (germline): LNHNV, YYDKDF (reference sequence). The CDR3 nucleotides are TGTGCCACCAGCAGTAGCGGCGGGGGCTACAATGAGCAGTTCTTC. It is translated as CATSSSGGGYNEQFF. The entire variable domain, with the rest obtained from reference TRBV15 and TRBJ2-1, is as follows: DAMVIQNPRYQVTQFGKPVTLSCSQTLNHNVMYWYQQKSSQAPKLLFHYYDKDFNNEADTPDNFQSRRPNTSFCFLDIRSPGLGDTAMYLCATSSSGGGYNEQFFGPGTRLTVL.